A single sample gave rise to the 29 T cell receptor beta chains below, sequenced in a study of blood T cell repertoires in COVID-19 (dated by TCRdb to the early 2020s). Library preparation used the immunoSEQ multiplex PCR assay. The source is immuneACCESS, and TCRdb retained only in-frame sequences with V and J called. Part of the clones is not carried over; for the studies checked, unresolved V genes explain less than half of this, and the remainder is unexplained. This sample comprises about 210,000 clones, 83% of them detected only once. The ten most abundant clones make up 2% to 3% of the sample. The sample taken for sequencing was peripheral blood. All receptors derive from a woman aged 35 to 49 with active or convalescent COVID-19.

V and J are TRBV10-3 and TRBJ2-7; 11 bases fit TRBD2. V trimming: 4 bases; J trimming: 4 bases; junction bases outside the gene matches: 3. The CDR3 loop spans 14 amino acids. Germline V gene lookup returns CDR1 ENHRY and CDR2 SYGVKD. The CDR3 nucleotides are TGTGCCATCAGTGTAGCGGGGGGGGAATACGAGCAGTACTTC. Protein sequence: CAISVAGGEYEQYF.

The chain employs TRBV19 and TRBJ2-7; TRBD2 agrees at 7 bases. The CDR3 contains 17 residues. The V segment lost 4 bases and the J segment 3 bases; nucleotides outside the gene matches: 15. Germline lookup yields CDR1 LNHDA and CDR2 SQIVND (reference sequence). CDR3 in DNA: TGTGCCAGTAGTACCACAGGAATCCTAGCGGTAAACTACGAGCAGTACTTC. This encodes CASSTTGILAVNYEQYF.

V usage is TRBV5-1 and J usage is TRBJ1-3; 8 bases agree with TRBD1. Germline trimming cut 2 bases from V and 0 bases from J; bases unmatched to any gene: 4. The CDR3 sequence is 16 residues long. The V gene's germline CDR1 is SGHRS and CDR2 YFSETQ. CDR3 sequence reads: CASSFGTGNSGNTIYF. CDR3 sequence (DNA): TGCGCCAGCAGCTTTGGGACAGGAAACTCTGGAAACACCATATATTTT.

V and J are TRBV27 and TRBJ1-2; tentative D call: TRBD1 (5 bases). V lost 2 bases, J lost 2 bases, and 9 bases lay in between. The CDR3 contains 14 residues. Germline loops: CDR1 MNHEY, CDR2 SMNVEV (reference sequence). The CDR3 region has the DNA TGTGCCAGCAGTTTAGAGGCAGGGAACTATGGCTACACCTTC. This sequence encodes CASSLEAGNYGYTF.

CDR3 residues: CASSHGTGVTDTQYF. CDR3 in DNA: TGTGCCAGCAGTCACGGGACAGGGGTAACAGATACGCAGTATTTT. The gene calls are TRBV28 and TRBJ2-3, with 10 bases identical to TRBD1. CDR1 is MDHEN, CDR2 SYDVKM, per germline. Trimming at V came to 5 bases and at J to 3 bases, leaving 5 bases not matched to a gene. This CDR3 is built from 15 residues.

The rearrangement links TRBV15 to TRBJ2-7; 8 bases line up with TRBD2. The V and J ends lost 0 bases and 2 bases, in that order; junction bases with no gene match: 3. Germline V CDR1 and CDR2: LNHNV, YYDKDF (reference sequence). CDR3 length equals 15 residues. The CDR3, as DNA: TGTGCCACCAGCAGAGATCGAGCGGGAGCCTACGAGCAGTACTTC. Translating gives CATSRDRAGAYEQYF.

CDR3 loop: CASSLSAGSYNEQFF. CDR3 nucleotides: TGCGCCAGCAGCTTGTCGGCAGGGTCCTACAATGAGCAGTTCTTC. V gene TRBV5-1 combines with J gene TRBJ2-1, with D possibly being TRBD1 (5 bases). The CDR3 totals 15 residues. The germline V and J ends were trimmed by 1 base and 1 base, with 9 bases remaining between them. The germline gives CDR1 SGHRS, CDR2 YFSETQ. Drawing the rest from reference TRBV5-1 and TRBJ2-1, the complete variable domain is KAGVTQTPRYLIKTRGQQVTLSCSPISGHRSVSWYQQTPGQGLQFLFEYFSETQRNKGNFPGRFSGRQFSNSRSEMNVSTLELGDSALYLCASSLSAGSYNEQFFGPGTRLTVL.

The V gene is TRBV27, the J gene TRBJ1-2, with 7 bases fitting TRBD1. The CDR3 covers 16 residues. V shed 0 bases, J shed 5 bases, and the junction held 9 bases outside the gene matches. Germline CDR1 MNHEY, CDR2 SMNVEV (reference sequence). The CDR3 nucleotides read TGTGCCAGCAGTTTATCGGGGACAGAGTTGTTATATGGCTACACCTTC. Amino acids: CASSLSGTELLYGYTF.

This clone was recorded many times. V is TRBV6-5 and J is TRBJ1-1, with D perhaps TRBD1 (6 bases). CDR3 size: 13 residues. Looked up from germline, CDR1 is MNHEY and CDR2 is SVGAGI. The V end lost 6 bases, the J end lost 5 bases, and 13 bases lay between the germline ends. CDR3 coding DNA: TGTGCCAGCAGCAAGGACAGACGAACTGAAGCTTTCTTT. Translating it yields CASSKDRRTEAFF.

The chain is built from TRBV4-3 and TRBJ1-6, with unresolved D. V lost 0 bases, J lost 6 bases, and 9 bases lay in between. Germline assignment: CDR1 LGHNA and CDR2 YSLEER. This CDR3 is 15 amino acids long. CDR3 sequence (DNA): TGCGCCAGCAGCCAAGATTGGCACCTTAATTCACCCCTCCACTTT. Residues: CASSQDWHLNSPLHF.

The gene calls are TRBV24-1 and TRBJ2-1; TRBD1 agrees at 10 bases. The V gene's germline CDR1 is KGHDR and CDR2 SFDVKD. This CDR3 region has 19 residues. The J segment lost 3 bases and the V segment lost 10 bases, leaving 20 bases of the junction unmatched. This CDR3 is CATAMFFGQGEKVYNEQFF. In nucleotides, the CDR3 is TGTGCCACGGCCATGTTTTTCGGACAGGGGGAAAAGGTCTACAATGAGCAGTTCTTC.

This sequence joins TRBV12-3 or TRBV12-4 and TRBJ2-2; 8 nucleotides match TRBD1. V lost 7 bases and J lost 7; bases outside the gene matches: 5. The CDR3 extends over 13 amino acids. CDR3 protein: CASNTGGHGELFF. CDR3 nucleotide sequence: TGTGCCAGCAATACAGGGGGTCACGGGGAGCTGTTTTTT.

This clone was seen a handful of times. The V call is TRBV10-3, the J call TRBJ1-1, with TRBD1 as a possible D gene (6 bases). This CDR3 has 14 amino acids. Germline-derived CDR1 and CDR2 are ENHRY and SYGVKD. V was trimmed by 0 bases and J by 5 bases, leaving 10 bases between them. For the CDR3, the DNA is TGTGCCATCAGTGAGTCGCAGGGGTGGACTGAAGCTTTCTTT. It codes for CAISESQGWTEAFF.

The chain is built from TRBV3-1 (or the pseudogene TRBV3-2) and TRBJ1-4; D gene uncertain. Trimming pared 1 base from V and 5 bases from J, leaving 14 bases between. The CDR3 sequence is 16 residues long. CDR1 is LGHDT and CDR2 is YNNKEL in the germline V gene (reference sequence). For the CDR3, the DNA is TGTGCCAGCAGCCAAGTGTCCGGGAGGTACAATGAAAAACTGTTTTTT. Protein sequence: CASSQVSGRYNEKLFF.

The chain uses TRBV18 and TRBJ2-5; 11 nucleotides match TRBD2. Losses at the gene ends were 4 bases for V and 4 bases for J; bases not matched to a gene: 5. CDR1 and CDR2 from the germline V gene are KGHSH and LQKENI. The CDR3 length is 15 residues. CDR3 residues: CASSLGTSGGETQYF. The CDR3 nucleotides read TGTGCCAGCTCACTGGGGACTAGCGGAGGAGAGACCCAGTACTTC.

This clone appeared once. The gene calls are TRBV30 and TRBJ2-1; TRBD1 aligns across 11 bases. The CDR3 loop spans 13 amino acids. V trimming: 4 bases; J trimming: 10 bases; junction bases outside the gene matches: 6. The germline V gene has CDR1 GTSNPN and CDR2 SVGIG (reference sequence). CDR3 DNA sequence: TGTGCCTGGATAGGACAGGGGGCAGGGGAGCAGTTCTTC. Translating gives CAWIGQGAGEQFF. Using reference TRBV30 and TRBJ2-1 for the parts outside the CDR3, the full variable domain is SQTIHQWPATLVQPVGSPLSLECTVEGTSNPNLYWYRQAAGRGLQLLFYSVGIGQISSEVPQNLSASRPQDRQFILSSKKLLLSDSGFYLCAWIGQGAGEQFFGPGTRLTVL.

This chain links TRBV24-1 with TRBJ2-3, with 11 bases aligning to TRBD2. The germline V gene encodes CDR1 KGHDR and CDR2 SFDVKD. V gave up 1 base and J gave up 0 bases; unmatched junction bases: 2. CDR3 length equals 17 residues. The CDR3 loop is CATSDFRLAGSTDTQYF. CDR3 nucleotide sequence: TGTGCCACCAGTGATTTCCGACTAGCGGGAAGCACAGATACGCAGTATTTT.

The chain has TRBV10-2 and TRBJ2-7; TRBD1 matches at 7 bases. The length of the CDR3 is 15 residues. V was pared by 5 bases and J by 5 bases, with 12 bases of the junction left unmatched. Germline V lookup: CDR1 WSHSY, CDR2 SAAADI. The chain's CDR3 is CASSHPGQSANEQYF. In DNA form, the CDR3 reads TGCGCCAGCAGTCACCCGGGACAGTCCGCGAACGAGCAGTACTTC.

The chain is built from TRBV10-3 and TRBJ1-2; TRBD1 is a possible D gene (5 bases). The germline gives CDR1 ENHRY, CDR2 SYGVKD. Trimming cost V 2 bases and J 4 bases, with 11 bases left between them. CDR3 length equals 14 residues. The CDR3, as DNA: TGTGCCATCAGTGAGGCAGGGCCCTTCTATGGCTACACCTTC. Protein product: CAISEAGPFYGYTF.

V is TRBV2 and J is TRBJ2-1; 14 nucleotides line up with TRBD2. The trim removed 7 bases at V and 6 bases at J, leaving 2 bases unmatched. The CDR3 extends over 14 amino acids. The germline V gene has CDR1 SNHLY and CDR2 FYNNEI. The CDR3 region has the DNA TGTGCCAGCAAGGGACTAGCGGGAGTCAATGAGCAGTTCTTC. It encodes CASKGLAGVNEQFF. Looking up the rest from reference TRBV2 and TRBJ2-1 gives the full variable domain: EPEVTQTPSHQVTQMGQEVILRCVPISNHLYFYWYRQILGQKVEFLVSFYNNEISEKSEIFDDQFSVERPDGSNFTLKIRSTKLEDSAMYFCASKGLAGVNEQFFGPGTRLTVL.

The rearrangement joins TRBV6-1 to TRBJ2-3; 9 bases align to TRBD2. The CDR3 sequence is 17 residues long. Germline CDR1 and CDR2: MNHNS and SASEGT. The ends lost 1 base at V and 3 bases at J; junction bases unmatched: 8. Here the CDR3 DNA reads TGTGCCAGCAGTGAAGTGGCGGGAGGGCCGTCGACAGATACGCAGTATTTT. Translation: CASSEVAGGPSTDTQYF.

CDR3 sequence (DNA): TGTGCCAGCTCACCGATACCTAGGGGGCAGTCCTACGAGCAGTACTTC. Translated, it gives CASSPIPRGQSYEQYF. This chain links TRBV18 with TRBJ2-7; 7 bases agree with TRBD1. V lost 3 bases, J lost 1 base, and 9 bases stayed unmatched. The CDR3 is 16 amino acids. The germline V gene encodes CDR1 KGHSH and CDR2 LQKENI.

The J gene is TRBJ1-1, the V gene TRBV15; the D gene is possibly TRBD1 (6 bases). Trimming left V 3 bases short and J 3 bases short, with 14 bases between. In germline, CDR1 is LNHNV, CDR2 YYDKDF (reference sequence). The CDR3 extends over 15 amino acids. This CDR3 is CATSSYRAWDTEAFF. Here the CDR3 DNA reads TGTGCCACCAGCAGTTACAGGGCTTGGGACACTGAAGCTTTCTTT.

V usage is TRBV7-2 and J usage is TRBJ2-1, with 8 bases lining up with TRBD1. This CDR3 has 16 residues. V lost 4 bases, J lost 4 bases, and 9 bases stayed unmatched. Germline V gene sequence: CDR1 SGHTA, CDR2 FQGNSA. Written as DNA, the CDR3 is TGTGCCAGCAGCTCCCGACAGGGGCCGGGATACAATGAGCAGTTCTTC. Encoded protein: CASSSRQGPGYNEQFF.

The chain has TRBV2 and TRBJ1-5; D might be TRBD1 (5 bases). Germline V gene lookup returns CDR1 SNHLY and CDR2 FYNNEI. The CDR3 covers 14 residues. V lost 7 bases, J lost 6 bases, and 16 bases lay in between. CDR3 in amino acids: CASTPGIHGQPQHF. CDR3 coding DNA: TGTGCCAGCACGCCAGGGATTCATGGTCAGCCCCAGCATTTT.

The rearrangement joins TRBV19 to TRBJ2-3, with 8 bases that match TRBD2. This CDR3 has 17 amino acids. After removal of 1 base from V and 7 bases from J, the junction contained 13 bases not matched to a gene. The germline V gene has CDR1 LNHDA and CDR2 SQIVND (reference sequence). The CDR3: CASSIARGGLNVYTQYF. CDR3 coding DNA: TGTGCCAGTAGTATAGCCCGCGGGGGGCTCAATGTGTATACGCAGTATTTT. The variable domain in full, with the rest retrieved from reference TRBV19 and TRBJ2-3, is DGGITQSPKYLFRKEGQNVTLSCEQNLNHDAMYWYRQDPGQGLRLIYYSQIVNDFQKGDIAEGYSVSREKKESFPLTVTSAQKNPTAFYLCASSIARGGLNVYTQYFGPGTRLTVL.

The CDR3 is CASSGQIYEQYF. CDR3 nucleotide sequence: TGTGCCAGCAGCGGACAGATATACGAGCAGTACTTC. The chain combines TRBV6-5 with TRBJ2-7, with a possible D match to TRBD1 (6 bases). V shed 6 bases and J shed 4 bases, with 10 bases lying between them. This CDR3 is built from 12 residues. CDR1 and CDR2 (germline): MNHEY, SVGAGI.

This clone showed up just once. V usage is TRBV7-3 and J usage is TRBJ2-7; D is perhaps TRBD1 (6 bases). The CDR3 consists of 13 residues. Trimming shortened V by 6 bases and J by 2 bases, and 11 bases separated the two germline ends. CDR1 and CDR2 (germline): SGHTA, FQGTGA. CDR3 DNA: TGTGCCAGCAGGCGAGGACAGACCTACGAGCAGTACTTC. Translation: CASRRGQTYEQYF. Full variable domain (outside the CDR3, taken from reference TRBV7-3 and TRBJ2-7): GAGVSQTPSNKVTEKGKYVELRCDPISGHTALYWYRQSLGQGPEFLIYFQGTGAADDSGLPNDRFFAVRPEGSVSTLKIQRTERGDSAVYLCASRRGQTYEQYFGPGTRLTVT.

The gene calls are TRBV11-1 and TRBJ1-3; D is possibly TRBD1 (5 bases). The germline V gene has CDR1 SGHAT and CDR2 FQDESV (reference sequence). The V end was cut by 1 base, the J end by 3 bases, with 7 bases between. This CDR3 contains 14 residues. As DNA, the CDR3 is TGTGCCAGCAGCTTAGGAACAGGTGGAAACACCATATATTTT. Translating it yields CASSLGTGGNTIYF.